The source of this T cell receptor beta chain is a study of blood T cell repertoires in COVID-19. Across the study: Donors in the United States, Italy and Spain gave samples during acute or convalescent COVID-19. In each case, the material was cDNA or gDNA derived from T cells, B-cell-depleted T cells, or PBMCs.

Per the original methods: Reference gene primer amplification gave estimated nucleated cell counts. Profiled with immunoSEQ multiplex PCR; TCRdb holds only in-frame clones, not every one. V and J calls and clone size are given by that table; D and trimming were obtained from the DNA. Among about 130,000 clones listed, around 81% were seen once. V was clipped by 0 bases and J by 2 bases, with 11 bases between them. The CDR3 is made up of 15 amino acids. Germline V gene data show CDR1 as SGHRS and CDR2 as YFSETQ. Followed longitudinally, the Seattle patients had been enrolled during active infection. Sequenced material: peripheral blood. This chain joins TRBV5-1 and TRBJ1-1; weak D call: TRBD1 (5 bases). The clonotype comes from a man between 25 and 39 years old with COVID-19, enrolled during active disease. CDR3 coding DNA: TGCGCCAGCAGCTTGGTTTGGCAGGGAAACACTGAAGCTTTCTTT. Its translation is CASSLVWQGNTEAFF.